This T cell receptor beta chain was recovered during a study of blood T cell repertoires in COVID-19. Using immunoSEQ multiplex PCR, the repertoire was profiled, and TCRdb retains in-frame clones only, with some absent. The sample lists over 100,000 clones, around three quarters occurring once. The CDR3 totals 16 residues. V was pared by 2 bases and J by 6 bases, with 16 bases between. Germline assignment: CDR1 LGHDT and CDR2 YNNKEL (reference sequence). What was sequenced was peripheral blood. The chain couples TRBV3-1 (or the pseudogene TRBV3-2) to TRBJ2-2; D is perhaps TRBD2 (5 bases). The receptor was derived from a man aged 60 to 69 with active or convalescent COVID-19. The chain's CDR3 is CASSQPTLTGSGELFF. CDR3 sequence (DNA): TGTGCCAGCAGCCAACCAACATTGACGGGGTCCGGGGAGCTGTTTTTT.